The clone carrying this TCR beta chain has a count of ten or more. Its target is unknown. One entry per CDR3 protein, called by TCRdb with MiXCR from the reads. In the table there are about 740,000 distinct CDR3 sequences, less than 40% of which are singletons. The germline gives CDR1 SGHTA, CDR2 FQGNSA. The CDR3 has 15 residues. The V and J ends lost 4 bases and 9 bases, in that order; junction bases with no gene match: 6. These data come from a study of T cell repertoires in cytomegalovirus infection. Turning to the study itself: Public signatures in TCR beta pointed to CMV infection and matching HLA type.

General study points: Ex vivo responses were dominated by HLA-C-restricted CMV-specific TCR beta clonotypes. Summed frequency of public TCR beta families distinguished CMV carriers with the relevant HLA.

The rearrangement links TRBV7-2 to TRBJ2-1, with 13 bases that match TRBD2. This sequence was found in a human donor in good health (CMV status not recorded). Some clones in this sample may be carry-over from other donors' samples. Sequenced material: PBMCs. The CDR3 DNA reads TGTGCCAGCAGCTGGACTAGCGGGAGTTTGGGTGAGCAGTTCTTC. This sequence encodes CASSWTSGSLGEQFF. The complete variable domain, with remaining parts taken from reference TRBV7-2 and TRBJ2-1, reads GAGVSQSPSNKVTEKGKDVELRCDPISGHTALYWYRQSLGQGLEFLIYFQGNSAPDKSGLPSDRFSAERTGGSVSTLTIQRTQQEDSAVYLCASSWTSGSLGEQFFGPGTRLTVL.